This TCR beta chain was sequenced for a study of shared clonotypes between healthy human individuals. The naive CD8 subset, CD45RO-negative cells positively selected for CCR7, excluded terminally differentiated effector memory CD45RA+ cells. Donors were healthy HIV-negative adults without recent acute infections or vaccinations. Adult Caucasians living in Nashville, Tennessee made up all of the donors. The trim removed 5 bases at V and 0 bases at J, leaving 9 bases unmatched. Looked up from germline, CDR1 is LNHDA and CDR2 is SQIVND (reference sequence). The CDR3 consists of 19 residues. Each PCR replicate from the sorted subsets contained roughly 210 ng DNA, which is some 32,000 T cell genomes. The method was immunoSEQ multiplex PCR; TCRdb's version includes in-frame clones alone and lacks a portion of them. The table includes hundreds of thousands of clones, roughly 96% detected once. Study outcomes and limitations: Generation probability values for non-shared clonotypes were lower than those for clonotypes shared by all four donors.

To note about this clone: Its antigen is still unknown.

The source is a woman aged 25 to 39 in good health. Sequenced sample: naive CD8+ T cells sorted from blood. V usage is TRBV19 and J usage is TRBJ2-1; TRBD2 matches 14 bases. The CDR3 reads CASSFLGLAGGNSYNEQFF. The CDR3 DNA reads as TGTGCCAGTAGTTTCCTAGGACTAGCGGGAGGAAACTCCTACAATGAGCAGTTCTTC.